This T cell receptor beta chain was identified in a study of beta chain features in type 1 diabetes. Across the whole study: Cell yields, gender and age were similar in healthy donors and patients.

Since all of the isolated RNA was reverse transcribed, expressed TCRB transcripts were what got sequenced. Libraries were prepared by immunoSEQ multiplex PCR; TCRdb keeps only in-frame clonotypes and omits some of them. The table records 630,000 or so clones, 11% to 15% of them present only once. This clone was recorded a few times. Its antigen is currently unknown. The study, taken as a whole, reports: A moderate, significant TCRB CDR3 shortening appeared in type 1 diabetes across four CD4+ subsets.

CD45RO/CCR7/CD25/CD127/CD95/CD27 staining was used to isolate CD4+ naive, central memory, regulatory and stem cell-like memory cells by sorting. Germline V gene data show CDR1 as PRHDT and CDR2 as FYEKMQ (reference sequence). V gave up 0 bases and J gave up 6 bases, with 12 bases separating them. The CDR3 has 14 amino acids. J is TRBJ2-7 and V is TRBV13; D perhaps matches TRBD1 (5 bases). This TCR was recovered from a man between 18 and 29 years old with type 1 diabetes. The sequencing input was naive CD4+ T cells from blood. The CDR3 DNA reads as TGTGCCAGCAGCTTAGGCGAAGGGGCACCCGAGCAGTACTTC. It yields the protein CASSLGEGAPEQYF.